This is a list of T cell receptor beta chains from one sample in a study of cytomegalovirus exposure and HLA in healthy donors. Data came from immunoSEQ multiplex PCR; TCRdb stores just in-frame clones and leaves some out. Altogether 150,000 or so clones are present, around 9.7% being singletons, with the ten largest covering 1.8%. Sequencing was carried out using PBMCs. The receptors shown here come from a man aged 45-65 years in good health and CMV-seronegative. The CDR3 runs from the conserved cysteine through the conserved F or W. A D gene is named only where the DNA matches it firmly. The listing skips clone size in some rows; elsewhere it reads once, few, many or a size class.

>TRBJ2-7|TRBD2|TRBV27|NA
CASSRGESLHEQYF
TGTGCCAGCAGTCGGGGGGAATCCCTACACGAGCAGTACTTC
>TRBJ1-1|NA|TRBV11-2|NA
CASSFAQVNTEAFF
TGTGCCAGCAGCTTTGCGCAAGTGAACACTGAAGCTTTCTTT
>TRBJ2-7|NA|TRBV6-1|NA
CASRNQGGGYEQYF
TGTGCCAGCAGAAACCAGGGTGGTGGGTACGAGCAGTACTTC
>TRBJ2-3|NA|TRBV10-1|NA
CASSEEDTDTQYF
TGCGCCAGCAGTGAGGAGGACACAGATACGCAGTATTTT
>TRBJ1-5|TRBD1|TRBV6-1|NA
CASSDWGQISNQPQHF
TGTGCCAGCAGTGACTGGGGACAGATTAGCAATCAGCCCCAGCATTTT
>TRBJ2-7|TRBD1|TRBV5-1|NA
CASSSGQGGFYEQYF
TGCGCCAGCAGCTCGGGACAGGGAGGTTTCTACGAGCAGTACTTC
>TRBJ1-5|TRBD1|TRBV27|few
CASSLSPGQGNQPQHF
TGTGCCAGCAGTTTATCCCCGGGACAGGGAAATCAGCCCCAGCATTTT
>TRBJ2-7|NA|TRBV30|NA
CAWSVRGSGQQYF
TGTGCCTGGAGTGTACGGGGTAGCGGACAACAGTACTTC
>TRBJ1-5|NA|TRBV15|few
CATSRDGGTYQPQHF
TGTGCCACCAGCAGAGATGGGGGCACCTATCAGCCCCAGCATTTT
>TRBJ2-7|TRBD2|TRBV5-4|NA
CASSLDQREVDEQYF
TGTGCCAGCAGCTTGGATCAGCGGGAGGTCGATGAGCAGTACTTC
>TRBJ1-2|TRBD1|TRBV6-1|NA
CASSEGGQGEDGYTF
TGTGCCAGCAGTGAGGGTGGACAGGGAGAGGATGGCTACACCTTC
>TRBJ2-3|TRBD2|TRBV9|NA
CASSVASGGAGGTDTQYF
TGTGCCAGCAGCGTAGCCAGCGGGGGGGCCGGAGGCACAGATACGCAGTATTTT
>TRBJ1-1|TRBD1|TRBV5-1|NA
CASSGTGQGNTEAFF
TGCGCCAGCAGCGGAACGGGACAGGGAAACACTGAAGCTTTCTTT
>TRBJ2-4|TRBD1|TRBV2|NA
CASRGTAKNIQYF
TGTGCCAGCAGGGGGACAGCGAAAAACATTCAGTACTTC
>TRBJ2-5|NA|TRBV14|few
CASSQILQETQYF
TGTGCCAGCAGCCAAATACTCCAAGAGACCCAGTACTTC
>TRBJ2-7|TRBD1|TRBV6-6|few
CASSATDRGTYEQYF
TGTGCCAGCAGCGCCACCGACAGGGGGACCTACGAGCAGTACTTC
>TRBJ1-2|TRBD1|TRBV10-3|NA
CAISGTGVSYGYTF
TGTGCCATCAGTGGGACAGGGGTTAGCTATGGCTACACCTTC
>TRBJ1-6|TRBD1|TRBV5-6|few
CASVQGGYNSPLHF
TGTGCCAGCGTGCAGGGGGGATATAATTCACCCCTCCACTTT
>TRBJ2-2|TRBD1|TRBV7-9|NA
CASRGQGRSGELFF
TGTGCCAGCAGAGGACAGGGCAGGTCCGGGGAGCTGTTTTTT
>TRBJ2-2|NA|TRBV2|few
CASSEDSTGELFF
TGTGCCAGCAGTGAAGACAGTACCGGGGAGCTGTTTTTT
>TRBJ2-5|TRBD1|TRBV27|NA
CASRATGGVLETQYF
TGTGCCAGCAGGGCGACAGGGGGCGTTTTAGAGACCCAGTACTTC
>TRBJ2-2|TRBD1|TRBV19|NA
CATRQGAQDTGELFF
TGTGCCACGCGTCAGGGGGCGCAGGACACCGGGGAGCTGTTTTTT
>TRBJ2-3|TRBD2|TRBV6-4|NA
CATSPGSGGAEDTQYF
TGTGCCACCTCGCCGGGGAGCGGGGGGGCAGAAGATACGCAGTATTTT
>TRBJ2-5|NA|TRBV2|few
CASTDGGAGYQETQYF
TGTGCCAGCACCGATGGGGGGGCAGGGTACCAAGAGACCCAGTACTTC
>TRBJ1-1|NA|TRBV11-3|few
CASSLQEPTEAFF
TGTGCCAGCAGCTTACAGGAACCTACTGAAGCTTTCTTT
>TRBJ1-2|TRBD1|TRBV5-1|NA
CASSPNPGQGERGYTF
TGCGCCAGCAGCCCCAATCCGGGACAGGGGGAGAGAGGCTACACCTTC
>TRBJ2-7|NA|TRBV27|NA
CASSLWARAPYEQYF
TGTGCCAGCAGTTTATGGGCCAGGGCCCCCTACGAGCAGTACTTC
>TRBJ2-1|NA|TRBV7-3|NA
CASSSGQTNNEQFF
TGTGCCAGCAGCTCAGGACAGACCAACAATGAGCAGTTCTTC
>TRBJ2-2|NA|TRBV5-6|few
CASKRGWNTGELFF
TGTGCCAGCAAAAGGGGCTGGAACACCGGGGAGCTGTTTTTT
>TRBJ2-7|TRBD2|TRBV19|NA
CASSVQAGDRYEQYF
TGTGCCAGTAGTGTTCAAGCGGGAGACCGGTACGAGCAGTACTTC
>TRBJ2-5|NA|TRBV7-9|NA
CASSLGVAGTQYF
TGTGCCAGCAGCTTAGGGGTGGCGGGGACCCAGTACTTC
>TRBJ1-2|TRBD1|TRBV7-9|NA
CASSPVVGRGYGYTF
TGTGCCAGCAGCCCGGTGGTAGGCAGGGGGTATGGCTACACCTTC
>TRBJ1-2|TRBD1|TRBV2|NA
CASTQLGQGYYGYTF
TGTGCCAGCACCCAACTGGGACAGGGCTACTATGGCTACACCTTC
>TRBJ2-7|NA|TRBV21-1|few
CASSKVGAQAYEQYF
TGTGCCAGCAGCAAGGTGGGGGCCCAGGCCTACGAGCAGTACTTC
>TRBJ1-6|TRBD1|TRBV13|few
CASSRGQGSGSPLHF
TGTGCCAGCAGCCGAGGACAGGGCTCAGGGTCACCCCTCCACTTT
>TRBJ1-5|NA|TRBV4-1|NA
CASSHRRGTGNQPQHF
TGCGCCAGCAGCCACCGTCGGGGGACGGGCAATCAGCCCCAGCATTTT
>TRBJ2-7|NA|TRBV11-2|NA
CASSSHDEQYF
TGTGCCAGCAGCTCCCATGACGAGCAGTACTTC
>TRBJ1-5|NA|TRBV9|NA
CASSLGGEGQPQHF
TGTGCCAGCTCGCTCGGGGGGGAGGGTCAGCCCCAGCATTTT
>TRBJ2-7|TRBD1|TRBV5-1|NA
CASSQGQVDEQYF
TGCGCCAGCAGCCAAGGACAGGTGGACGAGCAGTACTTC
>TRBJ1-1|NA|TRBV2|NA
CASCDRRNTEAFF
TGTGCCAGCTGTGATCGGAGGAACACTGAAGCTTTCTTT